This T cell receptor beta chain comes out of a study of early T cells in non-severe SARS-CoV-2 infection listed by TCRdb under 2021. Describing the broader study: Bulk RNA from unsorted whole blood was used for TCR sequencing, so alpha and beta chains could not be paired. The investigation overall reported the following: VDJdb matching was skewed toward anti-spike CD8 responses and likely underestimated virus-specific expansions, missing private and CD4 specificities.

There are a few counts of this clonotype. This receptor's antigen is unknown. Base qualities are not provided; no much larger clone lies one nucleotide away. Receptors were amplified or captured by 5' RACE. TCRdb lists the instrument as NextSeq 500. To correct for sequencing error and PCR bias, the TCR library protocol tagged individual cDNA molecules with unique molecular identifiers. Both TCR alpha and beta chains were sequenced, and tight co-correlation was observed between alpha and beta sequence abundances in each sample. On the authors' methods: Decombinator V4 was used to annotate TCR sequences for V gene, J gene and CDR3. TCRs were defined as expanded if a significant change between any two time points was detected under a Poisson model with p below 0.0001. TCR abundances were normalised to the total number of TCRs sequenced in each sample and reported as counts per million. MAIT TCRs were defined by TRAV1-2 paired with TRAJ12, TRAJ20 or TRAJ33, and iNKT TCRs by TRAV10 paired with TRAJ18. A search of VDJdb, accessed on 1 November 2021, was run for TCRs annotated to CMV, EBV and SARS-CoV-2, with TCRs annotated for multiple antigens excluded. TCRdb itself trimmed the public reads at Q25 with fastp, ran MiXCR and retained productive beta chains. CDR3 protein sequences are deduplicated, and each keeps its most common genes and DNA. TCRdb assigned the V and J calls; the authors' analysis was not used. In this sample the table shows under 70,000 distinct CDR3 sequences, 10% to 15% of which occur a single time. The ten largest clones take up approximately 4.8% of the sample.

The study was a case-control design nested within a healthcare worker cohort in London, UK, with weekly nasopharyngeal swab PCR tests and blood sampling. Healthcare workers were recruited between 23 and 31 March 2020, during the week of the UK lockdown, and were followed weekly for up to about 15 weeks. CDR1 SQVTM and CDR2 ANQGSEA were looked up in the germline V gene. From cysteine to phenylalanine, the CDR3 is 17 amino acids long. Of all the DNA, just the CDR3 is kept, 51 bases in frame from base 1. V and J are truncated by 7 bases and 0 bases respectively, leaving an intervening sequence of 24 bases.

This TCR was recovered from an adult who was a healthcare worker with PCR-confirmed SARS-CoV-2 infection or an uninfected control (not recorded which). The chain uses TRBV29-1 and TRBJ1-1; matching of 5 bases hints at TRBD1 as the D gene. The sample comprised whole blood. The CDR3 sequence is CSAVRGAGTPVNTEAFF. The DNA is TGCAGCGCCGTCAGAGGGGCAGGAACCCCCGTGAACACTGAAGCTTTCTTT.